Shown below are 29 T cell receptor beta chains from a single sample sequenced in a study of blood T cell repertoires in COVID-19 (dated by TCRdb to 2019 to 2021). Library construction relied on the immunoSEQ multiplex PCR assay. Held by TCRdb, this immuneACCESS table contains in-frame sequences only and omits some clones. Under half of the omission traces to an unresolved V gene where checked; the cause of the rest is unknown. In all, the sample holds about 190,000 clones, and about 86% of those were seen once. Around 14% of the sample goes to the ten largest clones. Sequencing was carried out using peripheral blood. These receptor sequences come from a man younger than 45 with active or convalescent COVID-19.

CDR3 DNA: TGTGCCATCAGAGACAGGGAAGGGAGTCAGCCCCAGCATTTT. Translating it yields CAIRDREGSQPQHF. V and J are TRBV10-3 and TRBJ1-5; TRBD1 aligns across 7 bases. This CDR3 is 14 amino acids long. J was trimmed by 6 bases and V by 6 bases; bases with no gene match: 8. Germline V gives CDR1 ENHRY, CDR2 SYGVKD.

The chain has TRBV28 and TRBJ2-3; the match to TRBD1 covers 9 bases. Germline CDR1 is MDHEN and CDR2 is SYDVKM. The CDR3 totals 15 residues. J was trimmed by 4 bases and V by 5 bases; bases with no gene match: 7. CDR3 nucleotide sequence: TGTGCCAGCAGTGCTGGGACAGGGTTTTCAGATACGCAGTATTTT. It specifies CASSAGTGFSDTQYF.

CDR3 in DNA: TGTGCCATCAGATCCGGGACAGGGGGCGGGGGCAATCAGCCCCAGCATTTT. Encoded protein: CAIRSGTGGGGNQPQHF. This chain joins TRBV10-3 and TRBJ1-5; 12 positions match TRBD1. The length of the CDR3 is 17 residues. Trimming removed 6 bases from V and 2 bases from J; junction bases left unmatched: 8. Germline values: CDR1 ENHRY, CDR2 SYGVKD.

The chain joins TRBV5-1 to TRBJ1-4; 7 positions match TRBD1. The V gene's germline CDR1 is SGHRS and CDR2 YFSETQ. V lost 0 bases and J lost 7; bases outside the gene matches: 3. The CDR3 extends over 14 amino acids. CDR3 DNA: TGCGCCAGCAGCTTGGGACAGGGACGTGAAAAACTGTTTTTT. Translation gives CASSLGQGREKLFF.

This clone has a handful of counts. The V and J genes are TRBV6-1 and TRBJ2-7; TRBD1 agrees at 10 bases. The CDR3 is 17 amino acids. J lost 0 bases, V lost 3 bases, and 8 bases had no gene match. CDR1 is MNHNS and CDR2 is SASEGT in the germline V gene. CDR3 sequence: CASSEWDRGSTSYEQYV. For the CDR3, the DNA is TGTGCCAGCAGTGAGTGGGACAGGGGTTCCACCTCCTACGAGCAGTACGTC.

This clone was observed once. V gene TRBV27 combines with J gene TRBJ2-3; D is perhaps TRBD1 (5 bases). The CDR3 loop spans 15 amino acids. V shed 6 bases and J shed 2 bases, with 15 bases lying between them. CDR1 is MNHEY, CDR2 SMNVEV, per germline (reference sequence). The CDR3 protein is CASRLTGASTDTQYF. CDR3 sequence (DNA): TGTGCCAGCAGGCTAACTGGGGCCTCCACAGATACGCAGTATTTT.

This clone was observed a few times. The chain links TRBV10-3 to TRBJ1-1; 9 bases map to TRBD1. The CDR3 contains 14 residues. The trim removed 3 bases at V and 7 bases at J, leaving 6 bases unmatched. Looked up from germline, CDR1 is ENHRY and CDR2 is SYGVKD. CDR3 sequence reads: CAISEKQGASEAFF. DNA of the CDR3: TGTGCCATCAGTGAAAAACAGGGGGCTAGTGAAGCTTTCTTT.

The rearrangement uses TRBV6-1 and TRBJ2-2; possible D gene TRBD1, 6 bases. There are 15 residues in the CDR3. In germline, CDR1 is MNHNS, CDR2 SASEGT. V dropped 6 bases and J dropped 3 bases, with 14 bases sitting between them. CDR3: CASRYRVEDTGELFF. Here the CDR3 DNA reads TGTGCCAGCAGGTACAGGGTCGAGGACACCGGGGAGCTGTTTTTT.

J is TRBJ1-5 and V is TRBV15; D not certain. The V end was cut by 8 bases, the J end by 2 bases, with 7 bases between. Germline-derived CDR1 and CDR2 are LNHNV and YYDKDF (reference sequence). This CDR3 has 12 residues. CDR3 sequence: CATRVGNQPQHF. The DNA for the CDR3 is TGTGCCACCCGGGTCGGCAATCAGCCCCAGCATTTT.

CDR3 sequence reads: CASSLQGKHTGELFF. DNA of the CDR3: TGCGCCAGCAGCTTACAGGGAAAACACACCGGGGAGCTGTTTTTT. This sequence joins TRBV5-1 and TRBJ2-2; a possible D gene is TRBD1 (6 bases). V lost 2 bases to trimming and J lost 3 bases, with 11 bases between them. Germline assignment: CDR1 SGHRS and CDR2 YFSETQ. The length of the CDR3 is 15 residues.

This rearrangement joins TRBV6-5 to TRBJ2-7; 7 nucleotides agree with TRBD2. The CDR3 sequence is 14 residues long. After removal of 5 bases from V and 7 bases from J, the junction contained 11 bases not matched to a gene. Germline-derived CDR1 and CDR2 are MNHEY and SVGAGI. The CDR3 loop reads CASSPRQGAGEQYF. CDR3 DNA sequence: TGTGCCAGCAGTCCCCGGCAGGGAGCGGGGGAGCAGTACTTC.

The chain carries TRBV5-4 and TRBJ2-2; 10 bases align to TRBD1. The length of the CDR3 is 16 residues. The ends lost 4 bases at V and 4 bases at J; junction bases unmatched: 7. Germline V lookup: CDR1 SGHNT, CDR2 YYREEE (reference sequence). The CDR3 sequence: CASSPRDRGITGELFF. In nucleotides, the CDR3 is TGTGCCAGCAGCCCACGGGACAGGGGAATCACCGGGGAGCTGTTTTTT.

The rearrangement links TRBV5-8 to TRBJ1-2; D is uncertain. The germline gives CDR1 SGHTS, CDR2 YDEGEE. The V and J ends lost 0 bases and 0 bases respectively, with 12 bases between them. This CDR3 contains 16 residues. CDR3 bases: TGTGCCAGCAGCTTGGGCTGGGAGAGGCCTAACTATGGCTACACCTTC. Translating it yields CASSLGWERPNYGYTF.

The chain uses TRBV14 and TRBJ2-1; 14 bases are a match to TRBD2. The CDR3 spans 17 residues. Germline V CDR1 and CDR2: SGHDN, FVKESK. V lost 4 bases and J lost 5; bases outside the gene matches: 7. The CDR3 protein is CASSLGTSGSTHNEQFF. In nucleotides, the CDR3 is TGTGCCAGCAGCCTTGGGACTAGCGGGAGTACCCACAATGAGCAGTTCTTC.

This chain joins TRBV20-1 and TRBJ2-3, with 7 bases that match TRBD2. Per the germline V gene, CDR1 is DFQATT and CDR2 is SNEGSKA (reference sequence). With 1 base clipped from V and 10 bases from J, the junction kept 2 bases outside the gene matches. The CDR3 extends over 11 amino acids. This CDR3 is CSARGEGSQYF. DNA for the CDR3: TGCAGTGCTAGAGGGGAGGGGTCGCAGTATTTT.

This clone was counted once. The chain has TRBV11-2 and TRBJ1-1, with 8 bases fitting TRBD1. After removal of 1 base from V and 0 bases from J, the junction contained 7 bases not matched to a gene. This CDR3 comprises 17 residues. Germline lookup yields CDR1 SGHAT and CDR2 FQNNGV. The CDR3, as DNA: TGTGCCAGCAGCTTAGTGGGGACAGGCCTGATGAACACTGAAGCTTTCTTT. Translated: CASSLVGTGLMNTEAFF.

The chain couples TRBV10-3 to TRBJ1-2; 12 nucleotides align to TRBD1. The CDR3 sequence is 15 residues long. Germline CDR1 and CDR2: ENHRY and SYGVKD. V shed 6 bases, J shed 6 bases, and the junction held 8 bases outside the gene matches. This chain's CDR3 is CAIREGDRGQDGYTF. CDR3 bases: TGTGCCATCAGAGAGGGGGACAGGGGGCAGGATGGCTACACCTTC.

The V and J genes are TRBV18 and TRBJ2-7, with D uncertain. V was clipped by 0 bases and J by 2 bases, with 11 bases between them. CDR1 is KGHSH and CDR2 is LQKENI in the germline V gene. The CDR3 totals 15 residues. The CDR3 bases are TGTGCCAGCTCACCACCACAATCGATGGCCTACGAGCAGTACTTC. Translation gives CASSPPQSMAYEQYF. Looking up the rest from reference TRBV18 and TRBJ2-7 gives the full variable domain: NAGVMQNPRHLVRRRGQEARLRCSPMKGHSHVYWYRQLPEEGLKFMVYLQKENIIDESGMPKERFSAEFPKEGPSILRIQQVVRGDSAAYFCASSPPQSMAYEQYFGPGTRLTVT.

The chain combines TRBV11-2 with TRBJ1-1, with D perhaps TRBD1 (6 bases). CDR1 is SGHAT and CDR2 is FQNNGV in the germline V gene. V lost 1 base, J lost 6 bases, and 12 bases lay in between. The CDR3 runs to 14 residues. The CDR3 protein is CASSLVQGTAEAFF. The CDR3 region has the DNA TGTGCCAGCAGCTTAGTACAGGGTACGGCTGAAGCTTTCTTT.

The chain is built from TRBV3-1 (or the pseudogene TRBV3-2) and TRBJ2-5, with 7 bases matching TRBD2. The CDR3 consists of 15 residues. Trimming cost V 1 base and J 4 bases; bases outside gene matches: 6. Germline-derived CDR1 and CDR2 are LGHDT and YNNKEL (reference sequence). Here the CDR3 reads CASSQGRGFLETQYF. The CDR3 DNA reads TGTGCCAGCAGCCAAGGGCGGGGGTTTTTAGAGACCCAGTACTTC.

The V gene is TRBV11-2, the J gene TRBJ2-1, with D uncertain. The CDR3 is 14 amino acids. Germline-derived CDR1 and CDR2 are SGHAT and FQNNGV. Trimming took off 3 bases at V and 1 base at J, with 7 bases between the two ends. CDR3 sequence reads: CASSFTPSYNEQFF. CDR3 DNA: TGTGCCAGCAGCTTTACTCCTTCCTACAATGAGCAGTTCTTC. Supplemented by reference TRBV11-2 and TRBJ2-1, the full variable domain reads EAGVAQSPRYKIIEKRQSVAFWCNPISGHATLYWYQQILGQGPKLLIQFQNNGVVDDSQLPKDRFSAERLKGVDSTLKIQPAKLEDSAVYLCASSFTPSYNEQFFGPGTRLTVL.

The CDR3 region is CATSDRTGAYGYTF. The CDR3, as DNA: TGTGCCACCAGTGATCGGACAGGGGCCTATGGCTACACCTTC. The rearrangement links TRBV24-1 to TRBJ1-2; 9 bases line up with TRBD1. The CDR3 has 14 amino acids. Looked up from germline, CDR1 is KGHDR and CDR2 is SFDVKD. J gave up 4 bases and V 3 bases, and 2 bases lay outside the gene matches.

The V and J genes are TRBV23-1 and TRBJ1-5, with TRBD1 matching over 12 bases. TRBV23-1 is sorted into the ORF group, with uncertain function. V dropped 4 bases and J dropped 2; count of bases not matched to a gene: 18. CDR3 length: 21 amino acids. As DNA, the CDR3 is TGCGCCAGCAGTCTCCTTATCACCGGGACAGGGGGCGGGAAACGCAATCAGCCCCAGCATTTT. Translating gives CASSLLITGTGGGKRNQPQHF.

The CDR3 is CASSDRGEIGELFF. CDR3 DNA sequence: TGTGCCAGCTCTGACAGGGGGGAAATCGGGGAGCTGTTTTTT. The chain joins TRBV9 to TRBJ2-2, with 9 bases matching TRBD1. After removal of 7 bases from V and 7 bases from J, the junction contained 8 bases not matched to a gene. The CDR3 extends over 14 amino acids. Germline V lookup: CDR1 SGDLS, CDR2 YYNGEE.

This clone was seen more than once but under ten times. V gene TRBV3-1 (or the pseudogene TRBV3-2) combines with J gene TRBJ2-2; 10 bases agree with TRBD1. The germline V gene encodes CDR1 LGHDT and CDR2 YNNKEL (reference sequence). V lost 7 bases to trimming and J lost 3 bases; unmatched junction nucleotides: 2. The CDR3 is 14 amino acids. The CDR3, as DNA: TGTGCCAGCAAAGGGACAGGGGACACCGGGGAGCTGTTTTTT. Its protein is CASKGTGDTGELFF.

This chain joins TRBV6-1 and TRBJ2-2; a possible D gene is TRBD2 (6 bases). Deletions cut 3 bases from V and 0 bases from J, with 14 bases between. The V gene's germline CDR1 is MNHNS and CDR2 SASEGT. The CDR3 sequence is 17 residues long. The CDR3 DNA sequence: TGTGCCAGCAGTGATATAGGAGGGACCGCGAACACCGGGGAGCTGTTTTTT. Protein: CASSDIGGTANTGELFF.

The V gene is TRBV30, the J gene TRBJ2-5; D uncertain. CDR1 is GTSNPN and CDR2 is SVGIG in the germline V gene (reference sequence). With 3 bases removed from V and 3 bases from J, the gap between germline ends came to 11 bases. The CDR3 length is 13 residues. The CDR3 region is CAWRMPGKETQYF. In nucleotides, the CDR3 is TGTGCCTGGAGGATGCCGGGTAAAGAGACCCAGTACTTC.

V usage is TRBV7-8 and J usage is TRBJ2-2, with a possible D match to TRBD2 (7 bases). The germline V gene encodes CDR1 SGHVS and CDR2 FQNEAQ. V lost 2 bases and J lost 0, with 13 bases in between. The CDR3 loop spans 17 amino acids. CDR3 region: CASSLRGGTTNTGELFF. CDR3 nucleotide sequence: TGTGCCAGCAGCTTAAGGGGGGGGACAACGAACACCGGGGAGCTGTTTTTT.

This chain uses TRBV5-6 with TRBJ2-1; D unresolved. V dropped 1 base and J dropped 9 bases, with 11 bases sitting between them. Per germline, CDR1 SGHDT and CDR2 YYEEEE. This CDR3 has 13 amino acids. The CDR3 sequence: CASSLWASAEQFF. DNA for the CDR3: TGTGCCAGCAGCTTGTGGGCGTCAGCTGAGCAGTTCTTC.